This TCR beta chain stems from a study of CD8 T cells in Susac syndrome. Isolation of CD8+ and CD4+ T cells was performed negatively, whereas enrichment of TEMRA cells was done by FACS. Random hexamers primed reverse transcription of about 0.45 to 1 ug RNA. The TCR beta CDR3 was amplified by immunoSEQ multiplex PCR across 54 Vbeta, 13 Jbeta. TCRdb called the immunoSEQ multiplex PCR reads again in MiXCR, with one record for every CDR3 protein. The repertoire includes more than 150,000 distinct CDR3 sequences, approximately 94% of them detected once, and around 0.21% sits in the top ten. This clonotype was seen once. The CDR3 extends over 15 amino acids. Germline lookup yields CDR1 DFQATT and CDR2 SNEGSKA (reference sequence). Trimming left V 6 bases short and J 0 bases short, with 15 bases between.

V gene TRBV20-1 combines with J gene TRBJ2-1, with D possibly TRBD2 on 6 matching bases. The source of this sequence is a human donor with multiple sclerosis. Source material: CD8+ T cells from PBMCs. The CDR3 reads CSAPEAGSSYNEQFF. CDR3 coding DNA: TGCAGTGCCCCTGAGGCGGGGAGCTCCTACAATGAGCAGTTCTTC.